This is a list of T cell receptor beta chains from one sample in a study of immune characterization of retroperitoneal liposarcoma. TCRdb redid the calling of the PCR reads with MiXCR, one entry per CDR3 protein. This table has some 8,200 distinct CDR3 sequences, about two fifths appearing once. The sample comprised tumor tissue. These receptors were obtained from a male donor with retroperitoneal liposarcoma. The CDR3 runs from the conserved cysteine through the conserved F or W. A D gene is named only where the DNA matches it firmly. Clone size is stated in some rows and not others, as once, few, many or a class when expanded.

v_call	clone_size	d_call	j_call	cdr3_nt	cdr3_aa
TRBV6-1	large	TRBD2	TRBJ2-7	TGTGCCAGCAGTGACCCGGGACTAGCGGGGACTTACTCCTACAATGAGCAGTACTTC	CASSDPGLAGTYSYNEQYF
TRBV6-1	large	TRBD1	TRBJ2-7	TGTGCCAGCAGGGAACCGGGACAGGGAGTCGAGCAGTACTTC	CASREPGQGVEQYF
TRBV6-8	.	.	TRBJ2-1	TGTGCCAGCACCCTCTTATACGAGCAGTTCTTC	CASTLLYEQFF
TRBV6-1	few	.	TRBJ2-1	TGTGCCAGCAAAGTCTCAGGCGGCGGGGATGAGCAGTTCTTC	CASKVSGGGDEQFF
TRBV27	.	.	TRBJ2-5	TGTGCCAGCAGCTCGGGGGGCGCCCAAGAGACCCAGTACTTC	CASSSGGAQETQYF
TRBV7-8	medium-sized	TRBD1	TRBJ2-1	TGTGCCAGCAGCGCCCTCCACAGGGGGCTTGACTACGAGCAGTTCTTC	CASSALHRGLDYEQFF
TRBV6-1	few	TRBD1	TRBJ1-1	TGTGCCAGCAGTTTCGACAGGGGGACTGAAGCTTTCTTT	CASSFDRGTEAFF
TRBV7-2	medium-sized	TRBD2	TRBJ2-7	TGTGCCAGCAGCGAAGGAGGGGACTATCAGCAGTACTTC	CASSEGGDYQQYF
TRBV12-3/TRBV12-4	.	TRBD1	TRBJ2-1	TGTGCCAGTGGTGGCAGACAGGGGATTCGCGAGCAGTTCTTC	CASGGRQGIREQFF
TRBV6-1	.	TRBD1	TRBJ2-7	TGTGCCAGCAACTTATCGGGACAGGTGTTCGAGCAGTACTTC	CASNLSGQVFEQYF
TRBV12-3/TRBV12-4	few	TRBD2	TRBJ2-2	TGTGCCAGCAGTTCCCCCGGGGGGGGCCGGGAGCTGTTTTTT	CASSSPGGGRELFF
TRBV27	.	TRBD2	TRBJ2-5	TGTGCCAGCAGTTTAGGACCCGGGAGGGCAGGGACCCAGTACTTC	CASSLGPGRAGTQYF
TRBV6-1	medium-sized	.	TRBJ2-1	TGTGCCAGCAGGGCCTACTCCGGACTCGAGGCCAAAAACATTCAGTTCTTC	CASRAYSGLEAKNIQFF
TRBV6-5	few	.	TRBJ2-5	TGTGCCAGCAGTTACTCGATTGAGGGAGAGACCCAGTACTTC	CASSYSIEGETQYF
TRBV7-2	few	.	TRBJ2-1	TGTGCCAGCAGCTTGGAGACCCAGTTCTTC	CASSLETQFF
TRBV6-1	.	TRBD2	TRBJ2-1	TGTGCCAGCAGTGAAAGTAGGGGGACTAGCGGGGGGAGACGGTTCTTC	CASSESRGTSGGRRFF
TRBV7-6	few	.	TRBJ2-7	TGTGCCAGCAGCTTAGAAGTCCAGTTCGCCGAGCAGTACTTC	CASSLEVQFAEQYF
TRBV6-1	few	TRBD2	TRBJ2-5	TGTGCCAGCAGTACTACTAGCGGGAATGCAGGGACCCAGTACTTC	CASSTTSGNAGTQYF
TRBV12-3/TRBV12-4	.	.	TRBJ1-1	TGTGCCAGCAAAGGGGGTTGGCAGAACACTGAAGCTTTCTTT	CASKGGWQNTEAFF
TRBV6-6	.	TRBD2	TRBJ2-3	TGTGCCAGCATAGCGGGGGGGGCAGATACGCAGTATTTT	CASIAGGADTQYF
TRBV11-3	few	.	TRBJ2-3	TGTGCCAGCAGCTCAAGAGGGGGCACAGATACGCAGTATTTT	CASSSRGGTDTQYF
TRBV6-1	few	.	TRBJ1-2	TGTGCCAGCAGTACGGACAGCACCTATGGCTACACCTTC	CASSTDSTYGYTF
TRBV10-1	.	.	TRBJ2-1	TGCGCCAGCAGTGAGTCTGGCGGGAATGTCAATGAGCAGTTCTTC	CASSESGGNVNEQFF
TRBV6-5	.	TRBD1	TRBJ2-1	TGTGCCAGCAGTTATACCGGGACAGCCCCTAATGAGCAGTTCTTC	CASSYTGTAPNEQFF
TRBV6-6	.	.	TRBJ2-3	TGTGCCAGCAGTCTGGTCATGAACACAGATACGCAGTATTTT	CASSLVMNTDTQYF
TRBV27	.	.	TRBJ1-6	TGTGCCAGCAGTCCACTGGACGGGCGCGGGCGACCCCTCCACTTT	CASSPLDGRGRPLHF
TRBV6-5	.	.	TRBJ2-3	TGTGCCAGCAGTTACTCGGGAGGTGGGGATACGCAGTATTTT	CASSYSGGGDTQYF
TRBV7-8	.	.	TRBJ2-7	TGTGCCAGCAGCTTAGCGGGGATGAGCTCCTACGAGCAGTACTTC	CASSLAGMSSYEQYF
TRBV6-5	.	.	TRBJ2-1	TGTGCCAGCAGTTACTCGGGGTGGTACGAGCAGTTCTTC	CASSYSGWYEQFF
TRBV7-2	few	.	TRBJ2-5	TGTGCCAGCAGCTTAGCTGCGGGGGCTAATGAGCAGTACTTC	CASSLAAGANEQYF
TRBV24-1	once	TRBD2	TRBJ2-1	TGTGCCACCAGTGATCCCGGACTAGCGGGGATACAAGAGACCCAGTTCTTC	CATSDPGLAGIQETQFF
TRBV7-6	.	TRBD2	TRBJ2-1	TGTGCCAGCAGCTTTGATAGCGGGAGTAGTTTCAATGAGCAGTTCTTC	CASSFDSGSSFNEQFF
TRBV6-1	.	TRBD2	TRBJ2-1	TGTGCCAGCAGTCCCAGCCGGGCTAGCGGGAGGAACAGCGAGCAGTTCTTC	CASSPSRASGRNSEQFF
TRBV6-1	few	.	TRBJ2-1	TGTGCCAGCAGACCGGTCAGGAACAATGAGCAGTTCTTC	CASRPVRNNEQFF
TRBV24-1	.	.	TRBJ2-1	TGTGCCACCAGTGAAGTCGGTGGGGGCGAGCAGTTCTTC	CATSEVGGGEQFF
TRBV6-6	.	TRBD2	TRBJ2-1	TGTGCCAGCAGTTACGATCTCCGGGGGGATGAGCAGTTCTTC	CASSYDLRGDEQFF
TRBV10-2	.	TRBD2	TRBJ2-1	TGCGCCAGCAGTGGACCCCGGCTAGCGGGACGCAATGAGCAGTTCTTC	CASSGPRLAGRNEQFF
TRBV5-1	.	TRBD1	TRBJ2-1	TGCGCCAGCAGCTTGAGGACAGGGGTCGATGAGCAGTTCTTC	CASSLRTGVDEQFF
TRBV6-1	.	TRBD2	TRBJ2-1	TGTGCCAGCAGTGGACTAGCGGACACCAAGAGGAATGAGCATTTCTTC	CASSGLADTKRNEHFF
TRBV7-2	medium-sized	.	TRBJ2-7	TGTGCCAGCAGCTTGGCGAAGGAGTCCTATGAGCAGTACTTC	CASSLAKESYEQYF
TRBV28	.	.	TRBJ2-7	TGTGCCAGCACAGAACAGGGAGGCGAGCAGTACTTC	CASTEQGGEQYF
TRBV4-1	.	.	TRBJ2-7	TGCGCCAGCACCCAGGGGAACGAGCAGTACTTC	CASTQGNEQYF
TRBV11-2	.	.	TRBJ2-1	TGTGCCAGCAGCTTAGACTACGGAGACAGGCTACAAGAGACCCAGTTCTTC	CASSLDYGDRLQETQFF
TRBV7-2	.	TRBD2	TRBJ2-7	TGTGCCAGCAGCTTTACTAGCGGGGGGACCTACGAGCAGTACTTC	CASSFTSGGTYEQYF
TRBV6-4	medium-sized	TRBD2	TRBJ2-1	TGTGCCCCCAGGGAGGTAGCGGGAGAGCCCTACAATGAGCAGTTCTTC	CAPREVAGEPYNEQFF
TRBV6-1	few	.	TRBJ1-1	TGTGCCAGCAGTGAACATCAGGGGAACACTGAAGCTTTCTTT	CASSEHQGNTEAFF
TRBV6-1	medium-sized	TRBD2	TRBJ2-7	TGTGCCAGCACCGAGACTAGCTACCCCTACGAGCAGTACTTC	CASTETSYPYEQYF
TRBV27	.	.	TRBJ1-6	TGTGCCAGCATGTCTTGGCATTCACCCCTCCACTTT	CASMSWHSPLHF
TRBV27	.	.	TRBJ2-5	TGTGCCAGCAGTTTTTCCCGGGGTATGCTTACCCAGTACTTC	CASSFSRGMLTQYF
TRBV6-6	medium-sized	.	TRBJ2-1	TGTGCCAGCAGTTACGGCGGAGACAATGAGCAGTTCTTC	CASSYGGDNEQFF